This paragraph covers one TCR beta chain sequence. Its binding antigen is unknown. No qualities accompany the bases; no much larger clone lies one base away. The data were taken from a study of shared clonotypes between healthy human individuals (TCRdb year 2020). Study-wide context: A couple of women and three men aged 18 to 49 years were included in the cohort. To estimate repertoire size and how much clonotypes are shared between individuals, the study performed deep sequencing of blood TCR repertoires from roughly five healthy adults. To increase sequencing depth and limit assay-specific biases, TCR repertoire library preparation and sequencing were carried out by different laboratories using diverse techniques. Each donor's leukapheresis produced roughly between about 0.8 and 10 billion PBMCs. For each donor, CD4 naive and CD4 memory were each run on three plates, CD8 naive on two plates, and CD8 memory on one plate.

Cut back by 1 base and 0 bases, the V and J ends lie 19 bases apart. The CDR3, from cysteine to phenylalanine, totals 18 residues. The DNA shown is the 54-base CDR3, in frame from base 1. The CDR1 and CDR2 encoded by the germline V gene are KGHSH and LQKENI. Healthy HIV-negative adults with no recently reported acute infections or vaccinations were included as donors. Every donor was a Caucasian adult living in Nashville, Tennessee, USA. Magnetic negative selection was used to enrich CD4+ T cells, after which naive cells were positively selected on CD45RA and the negative fraction became the memory subset. After blood collection by leukapheresis, PBMCs were isolated using Ficoll-Histopaque density gradient centrifugation and then cryopreserved in the vapor phase of liquid nitrogen. Analytical flow cytometry was used to check the purity and quantity of each magnetically sorted T cell population. Each sorted fraction had its genomic DNA isolated and then quantified by UV absorbance on a Nanodrop 2000c.

TCR CDR3 regions were amplified from genomic DNA by multiplex PCR using the deep immunoSEQ assay. For each cell subset, the extracted genomic DNA was distributed evenly across all wells of several immunoSEQ 96-well plates, and each plate served as one replicate. For sorted subsets, approximately 190 ng genomic DNA, equal to some 28,000 T cell genomes, was loaded into each replicate PCR. Purified libraries were measured with a Qubit 3.0 fluorometer, size-checked on a Bioanalyzer 2100, and measured again with the KAPA Library Quantification kit. Every immunoSEQ 96-well plate was sequenced on a separate single-read 150-cycle Illumina NextSeq 550 flow cell. The authors' analysis ran thus. Because the immunoSEQ output included only junctional sequences and no quality scores, the filtering could not be the same as the filtering used for full-length reads. To assign V/J genes and CDR3, sequences were annotated using PyIR, a Python wrapper for IgBLAST v1.9, with IMGT germline references. Any read was removed if the V/J assignment was weak (E-value above 1e-6), the CDR3 was missing, or the read contained stop codons, out-of-frame junctions, or ambiguous translated residues. A V3J clonotype was defined by an identical inferred V gene, J gene, and CDR3 amino acid sequence. Percentage overlap between repertoires was computed as shared unique clonotypes divided by the size of the smaller repertoire. Repertoire richness was assessed with RTK rarefaction, the Chao1 estimator, and Recon v2.1 estimates of unobserved clonotypes. OLGA was used to compute generation probabilities for all TCRbeta clonotypes that the gDNA method yielded from a handful of donors. In TCRdb, the immuneACCESS table is reduced to in-frame sequences with V and J assigned. These tables do not hold every clone; where another copy was compared, an unresolved V gene accounts for under half, and the others remain unexplained. D and trimming come from the DNA, and the V and J calls and clone size come from that table. A total of roughly 650,000 clones appear in this sample, approximately 97% of them only once. 0.045% to 0.07% of the sample rests with the top ten.

Overall study results and their limits: Because the study included only a small number of donors, the genetic and exposure-history diversity represented was limited. Even with the large sequencing depth, rarefaction of the sorted-subset datasets indicated that sequencing was incomplete. Based on pairwise subsampling, the degree of clonotype sharing among donors was expected to be affected by sequencing depth. Higher generation probabilities were observed for clonotypes shared by all four sorted-subset donors than for non-shared clonotypes. Sampling was restricted to blood, and TCR repertoires in tissue are likely to differ from TCR repertoires in blood. Naive subsets generally had larger estimated clonotype richness than memory subsets did. When several donors were compared, the shared fraction of clonotypes was around 5% for naive CD4, around 3.6% for naive CD8, 2.3% for memory CD4, and under 0.5% for memory CD8.

The receptor's source is a woman in her 30s in good health. Recombination joined TRBV18 with TRBJ2-7; no confident D gene assignment can be made. Sequencing was performed on naive CD4+ T cells sorted from blood. Reading the label with the study, this specimen's cell subset or site is: CD45RA+ positively selected. The nucleotide sequence is given as TGTGCCAGCTCACCACTGAAATTGGGTGGAACGAGCTCCTACGAGCAGTACTTC. Translated, this gives CASSPLKLGGTSSYEQYF.